Following are 26 T cell receptor beta chains from one sample sequenced in a study of sequential checkpoint blockade in melanoma. Indicated treatment: randomized to nivolumab then ipilimumab (arm A) or the reverse (arm B). Assay used: immunoSEQ multiplex PCR; TCRdb lists only in-frame clones, some missing. The table includes roughly 23,000 clones, around 70% detected once. Sample: CD8+ T cells sorted from blood (inferred from file names), taken from a patient given nivolumab and ipilimumab in sequence. The source is a human donor with melanoma.

For the CDR3, the DNA is TGTGCCAGCAGTGAGGGACAGGGGTATGCCGAGCAGTACTTC. Protein sequence: CASSEGQGYAEQYF. The gene calls are TRBV6-1 and TRBJ2-7, with 10 nucleotides matching TRBD1. Germline CDR1 reads MNHNS; CDR2 reads SASEGT. V lost 3 bases and J lost 6; bases outside the gene matches: 5. This CDR3 has 14 amino acids.

The J gene is TRBJ2-3, the V gene TRBV7-8; maybe TRBD2 (7 bases). The CDR3 runs to 16 residues. Trimming took 5 bases from V and 5 from J, leaving 20 bases between them. The germline V gene encodes CDR1 SGHVS and CDR2 FQNEAQ. Here the CDR3 reads CASSPHVGGAGDTQYF. The CDR3 DNA follows: TGTGCCAGCAGCCCCCATGTAGGGGGGGCGGGAGATACGCAGTATTTT.

CDR3 nucleotide sequence: TGTGCCAGCAGCGGGGGGGAGTCCTACAATGAGCAGTTCTTC. Its translation is CASSGGESYNEQFF. V gene TRBV6-5 combines with J gene TRBJ2-1; TRBD2 matches at 8 bases. Germline V gene lookup returns CDR1 MNHEY and CDR2 SVGAGI. The CDR3 length is 14 residues. V lost 6 bases and J lost 1; bases outside the gene matches: 2.

The chain combines TRBV29-1 with TRBJ2-1, with TRBD2 as a possible D gene (5 bases). The germline V and J ends were trimmed by 4 bases and 7 bases, with 14 bases remaining between them. Germline CDR1 is SQVTM and CDR2 is ANQGSEA. CDR3 size: 13 residues. CDR3 bases: TGCAGCGTTGGGGCGCCCCGAGGGAATGAGCAGTTCTTC. It yields the protein CSVGAPRGNEQFF.

This clone was observed a few times. The rearrangement joins TRBV6-6 to TRBJ1-2, with D uncertain. The V end lost 2 bases, the J end lost 5 bases, and 12 bases lay between the germline ends. Germline assignment: CDR1 MNHNY and CDR2 SVGAGI (reference sequence). The CDR3 has 14 residues. CDR3 protein: CASSYPEQPYGYTF. Written as DNA, the CDR3 is TGTGCCAGCAGTTACCCGGAGCAGCCTTATGGCTACACCTTC.

The rearrangement uses TRBV29-1 and TRBJ2-7; 7 bases line up with TRBD1. This CDR3 spans 14 amino acids. In germline, CDR1 is SQVTM, CDR2 ANQGSEA. J lost 4 bases, V lost 1 base, and 7 bases had no gene match. The CDR3 is CSVEGGQYGYEQYF. CDR3 bases: TGCAGCGTTGAAGGGGGACAGTATGGTTACGAGCAGTACTTC.

This clone has just one count. The chain recombines TRBV5-4 with TRBJ1-1; the D gene is possibly TRBD1 (6 bases). Looked up from germline, CDR1 is SGHNT and CDR2 is YYREEE (reference sequence). Trimming stripped 4 bases from V and 1 base from J, with 11 bases between. This CDR3 has 14 residues. The CDR3 DNA sequence: TGTGCCAGCAGCCGCGGGGGGCAGAACACTGAAGCTTTCTTT. Residues: CASSRGGQNTEAFF.

The chain recombines TRBV11-2 with TRBJ2-1, with 12 bases that match TRBD1. The CDR3 totals 14 residues. V was clipped by 4 bases and J by 12 bases; unmatched bases: 7. CDR1 is SGHAT, CDR2 FQNNGV, per germline. CDR3 sequence (DNA): TGTGCCAGCAGCTGGGACAGGGGGCAATCCCCGCAGTTCTTC. Its protein is CASSWDRGQSPQFF.

V usage is TRBV6-1 and J usage is TRBJ2-1; the D gene is possibly TRBD1 (6 bases). The CDR3 is 14 residues long. The V end was cut by 4 bases, the J end by 4 bases, with 11 bases between. From germline, CDR1 is MNHNS and CDR2 SASEGT. The CDR3 nucleotides are TGTGCCAGCAGTGGGACAGATTCTTACAATGAGCAGTTCTTC. It yields the protein CASSGTDSYNEQFF.

V usage is TRBV13 and J usage is TRBJ1-2; 7 bases are shared with TRBD1. V was pared by 6 bases and J by 6 bases, with 10 bases of the junction left unmatched. Germline V gene sequence: CDR1 PRHDT, CDR2 FYEKMQ (reference sequence). The CDR3 contains 14 residues. This chain's CDR3 is CASSEGGMSDGYTF. For the CDR3, the DNA is TGTGCCAGCAGTGAAGGGGGCATGTCGGATGGCTACACCTTC.

This clone has just one count. This chain connects TRBV5-5 to TRBJ2-5; 7 bases agree with TRBD1. Germline CDR1 and CDR2: SGHKS and YYEKEE (reference sequence). The CDR3 runs to 15 residues. J was trimmed by 1 base and V by 0 bases; bases with no gene match: 3. CDR3 residues: CASSLGWDSQETQYF. The CDR3 nucleotides read TGTGCCAGCAGCTTGGGGTGGGACAGCCAAGAGACCCAGTACTTC.

The chain joins TRBV12-5 to TRBJ2-3; D call uncertain. V shed 0 bases and J shed 0 bases, with 10 bases lying between them. Germline CDR1 and CDR2: LGHNT and FRNRAP. The CDR3 runs to 16 residues. DNA for the CDR3: TGTGCTAGTGGTTTGGTACGGCAGGTTAGCACAGATACGCAGTATTTT. Translation gives CASGLVRQVSTDTQYF.

CDR3 nucleotides: TGTGCCAGTTCGTGGAGCGGGGGATCCTACAATGAGCAGTTCTTC. Translated, it gives CASSWSGGSYNEQFF. This chain uses TRBV19 with TRBJ2-1; the match to TRBD2 covers 8 bases. Trimming took 8 bases from V and 1 from J; bases not matched to a gene: 7. The germline gives CDR1 LNHDA, CDR2 SQIVND (reference sequence). The CDR3 consists of 15 residues.

For this clone: Compared with germline, one end of the junction differs, possibly owing to a read error. The chain recombines TRBV7-9 with TRBJ1-4; 10 bases are a match to TRBD1. The CDR3 is made up of 16 amino acids. Germline CDR1 and CDR2: SEHNR and FQNEAQ (reference sequence). This CDR3 is CAGSFGTGAILEGLFF. The CDR3 region has the DNA TGTGCCGGCAGCTTTGGGACAGGGGCTATTTTGGAGGGACTGTTTTTT.

The rearrangement uses TRBV2 and TRBJ1-2; D is unclear. The germline CDR1 and CDR2 sequences are SNHLY and FYNNEI. The CDR3 runs to 14 residues. V was pared by 10 bases and J by 1 base, with 16 bases between. CDR3 in amino acids: CATRIESFNYGYTF. CDR3 DNA sequence: TGTGCCACCCGAATCGAGAGTTTTAACTATGGCTACACCTTC.

The chain carries TRBV9 and TRBJ2-3; 14 bases line up with TRBD2. V lost 3 bases, J lost 2 bases, and 8 bases stayed unmatched. The CDR3 spans 18 residues. Germline assignment: CDR1 SGDLS and CDR2 YYNGEE. CDR3: CASSAFGLAGGLTDTQYF. The DNA for the CDR3 is TGTGCCAGCAGCGCCTTCGGACTAGCGGGGGGTCTCACAGATACGCAGTATTTT.

This clone appeared a single time. V is TRBV6-4 and J is TRBJ2-2; the D is unclear. Germline CDR1 MRHNA, CDR2 SNTAGT. V was shortened by 4 bases and J by 4 bases, with 10 bases between the two germline ends. The CDR3 runs 14 residues. In nucleotides, the CDR3 is TGTGCCAGCAGTGTGGGTAGCTTCACCGGGGAGCTGTTTTTT. Its translation: CASSVGSFTGELFF.

The chain recombines TRBV9 with TRBJ1-6; weak D call: TRBD1 (5 bases). In germline, CDR1 is SGDLS, CDR2 YYNGEE. There are 14 residues in the CDR3. V dropped 0 bases and J dropped 9 bases, with 10 bases sitting between them. CDR3 in DNA: TGTGCCAGCAGCGTAGGGGGGGTCAGTTCACCCCTCCACTTT. Amino acid sequence: CASSVGGVSSPLHF.

The chain links TRBV7-2 to TRBJ1-1; possibly TRBD1 for D (6 bases). This CDR3 spans 15 amino acids. Germline CDR1 reads SGHTA; CDR2 reads FQGNSA. Trimming left V 7 bases short and J 4 bases short, with 19 bases between. The CDR3 sequence is CASTPGGGGGTEAFF. The CDR3 nucleotides are TGTGCCAGCACCCCCGGGGGGGGCGGGGGCACTGAAGCTTTCTTT. Full variable domain (outside the CDR3, taken from reference TRBV7-2 and TRBJ1-1): GAGVSQSPSNKVTEKGKDVELRCDPISGHTALYWYRQSLGQGLEFLIYFQGNSAPDKSGLPSDRFSAERTGGSVSTLTIQRTQQEDSAVYLCASTPGGGGGTEAFFGQGTRLTVV.

This clone was counted between two and nine times. The chain couples TRBV4-2 to TRBJ2-5; 9 positions match TRBD2. The CDR3 loop spans 15 amino acids. V shed 0 bases, J shed 1 base, and the junction held 0 bases outside the gene matches. Germline CDR1 is LGHNA and CDR2 is YNFKEQ. CDR3 DNA: TGTGCCAGCAGCCAAGAGCGGGGGGGCCAAGAGACCCAGTACTTC. Translating it yields CASSQERGGQETQYF.

The rearrangement links TRBV5-8 to TRBJ1-5; 7 nucleotides align to TRBD1. J was trimmed by 4 bases and V by 4 bases; bases with no gene match: 11. Looked up from germline, CDR1 is SGHTS and CDR2 is YDEGEE. The CDR3 spans 16 residues. The DNA of the CDR3 is TGTGCCAGCAGCGTCAAAGGAGGGGGCCTTAATCAGCCCCAGCATTTT. As protein: CASSVKGGGLNQPQHF.

This clone was detected a few times. This rearrangement joins TRBV5-4 to TRBJ2-3; TRBD2 agrees at 10 bases. With V trimmed by 2 bases and J by 0 bases, 3 bases remained unmatched. Germline assignment: CDR1 SGHNT and CDR2 YYREEE (reference sequence). The CDR3 sequence is 16 residues long. This CDR3 reads CASSLKTSGSTDTQYF. The CDR3, as DNA: TGTGCCAGCAGCTTAAAGACTAGCGGGAGCACAGATACGCAGTATTTT.

The chain employs TRBV6-6 and TRBJ1-5; no definite D call. This CDR3 is 14 amino acids long. CDR1 and CDR2 from the germline V gene are MNHNY and SVGAGI (reference sequence). Trimming stripped 7 bases from V and 4 bases from J, with 14 bases between. Written as DNA, the CDR3 is TGTGCCAGCACCGACACGGCTCGAAATCAGCCCCAGCATTTT. It translates to CASTDTARNQPQHF.

V and J are TRBV6-6 and TRBJ2-5, with D possibly TRBD1 on 6 matching bases. This CDR3 comprises 12 residues. The germline V and J ends were trimmed by 11 bases and 0 bases, with 10 bases remaining between them. The germline V gene has CDR1 MNHNY and CDR2 SVGAGI (reference sequence). The CDR3 reads CAYGQYQETQYF. The CDR3 nucleotides read TGTGCCTACGGACAGTACCAAGAGACCCAGTACTTC.

This chain links TRBV7-2 with TRBJ1-5; TRBD1 might be the D (6 bases). The CDR3 spans 12 residues. Looked up from germline, CDR1 is SGHTA and CDR2 is FQGNSA. V was clipped by 5 bases and J by 7 bases, with 9 bases between them. This chain's CDR3 is CASSARGQPQHF. Here the CDR3 DNA reads TGTGCCAGCAGCGCCAGGGGCCAGCCCCAGCATTTT.

This chain joins TRBV13 and TRBJ1-2; TRBD1 aligns across 7 bases. Germline V gene data show CDR1 as PRHDT and CDR2 as FYEKMQ (reference sequence). The trim removed 5 bases at V and 4 bases at J, leaving 10 bases unmatched. The CDR3 covers 15 residues. The CDR3 is CASSLNLNRGYGYTF. The CDR3 coding sequence is TGTGCCAGCAGCCTTAACCTTAACAGGGGCTATGGCTACACCTTC. Full variable domain (outside the CDR3, taken from reference TRBV13 and TRBJ1-2): AAGVIQSPRHLIKEKRETATLKCYPIPRHDTVYWYQQGPGQDPQFLISFYEKMQSDKGSIPDRFSAQQFSDYHSELNMSSLELGDSALYFCASSLNLNRGYGYTFGSGTRLTVV.